The sequence of this T cell receptor (beta chain) was determined in a study of immune cell composition in non-small cell lung cancer. Broader study findings: Squamous carcinomas (around 80%) more often had tumour-associated clones >0.5% than adenocarcinomas (approximately 35%). Lung squamous cell carcinoma tumours had significantly higher top 10 clone scores and productive clonality than lung adenocarcinoma.

Libraries were prepared by immunoSEQ multiplex PCR; TCRdb keeps only in-frame clonotypes and omits some of them. Among about 14,000 clones listed, about 70% were seen once. Genomic DNA came from frozen unsorted single-cell suspensions. The CDR3 runs to 16 residues. J was trimmed by 8 bases and V by 6 bases; bases with no gene match: 10. Germline V gene data show CDR1 as MNHEY and CDR2 as SMNVEV (reference sequence). For this clone: Its specificity is not known.

V usage is TRBV27 and J usage is TRBJ2-1, with TRBD2 matching 13 bases. This sequence was found in a human donor with non-small cell lung cancer. Material: lung tumor tissue. CDR3 in amino acids: CASSRPGTSGTHEQFF. In DNA, the CDR3 is TGTGCCAGCAGCCGTCCCGGGACTAGCGGGACCCATGAGCAGTTCTTC.